These 9 T cell receptor beta chains share one sample of origin, sequenced in a study of blood T cell repertoires in COVID-19. Libraries were prepared by immunoSEQ multiplex PCR; TCRdb keeps only in-frame clonotypes and omits some of them. This sample has some 120,000 clones, with more than 70% found just once. Sequencing used peripheral blood. Source of these receptors: a human donor in a cohort sampled during active COVID-19.

The chain links TRBV11-2 to TRBJ2-2, with 10 bases identical to TRBD1. After removal of 5 bases from V and 5 bases from J, the junction contained 11 bases not matched to a gene. Germline CDR1 reads SGHAT; CDR2 reads FQNNGV. This CDR3 region has 17 residues. DNA of the CDR3: TGTGCCAGCAGCCTGCTTGGGACAGGGGCGAGGACCGGGGAGCTGTTTTTT. Amino acid sequence: CASSLLGTGARTGELFF. Full variable domain (outside the CDR3, taken from reference TRBV11-2 and TRBJ2-2): EAGVAQSPRYKIIEKRQSVAFWCNPISGHATLYWYQQILGQGPKLLIQFQNNGVVDDSQLPKDRFSAERLKGVDSTLKIQPAKLEDSAVYLCASSLLGTGARTGELFFGEGSRLTVL.

The chain employs TRBV18 and TRBJ2-7; 8 nucleotides match TRBD1. The CDR3 has 15 residues. Germline V gene sequence: CDR1 KGHSH, CDR2 LQKENI. J lost 3 bases, V lost 4 bases, and 8 bases had no gene match. The CDR3 sequence: CASSLLGQGSYEQYF. CDR3 nucleotides: TGTGCCAGCTCACTCCTAGGACAGGGAAGCTACGAGCAGTACTTC.

The V call is TRBV6-6, the J call TRBJ2-7, with TRBD1 matching 10 bases. The V gene end was trimmed by 0 bases and the J gene end by 6 bases; junction bases not matched to a gene: 2. This CDR3 contains 14 residues. Germline CDR1 reads MNHNY; CDR2 reads SVGAGI (reference sequence). In DNA, the CDR3 is TGTGCCAGCAGTTACTCGACAGGGGGCAGCGAGCAGTACTTC. Protein product: CASSYSTGGSEQYF.

This clone showed up just once. The chain has TRBV4-1 and TRBJ2-1, with 10 bases identical to TRBD2. This CDR3 region has 17 residues. The V segment lost 0 bases and the J segment 9 bases; nucleotides outside the gene matches: 11. CDR1 MGHRA and CDR2 YSYEKL come from the germline V gene. CDR3 DNA: TGCGCCAGCAGCCAAGAGGTTTCTAGCGGGAGTGTGAGTGAGCAGTTCTTC. Amino acids: CASSQEVSSGSVSEQFF.

This clone has a single count. The chain joins TRBV21-1 to TRBJ2-1; the D call in the table, TRBD1, was not verified against the DNA. TRBV21-1 is a pseudogene segment. This CDR3 is built from 15 residues. For the CDR3, the DNA is TGTGCCAGCAGCAGACGGGACAGATACTACAATGAGCAGTTCTTC. It encodes CASSRRDRYYNEQFF.

The chain couples TRBV3-1 (or the pseudogene TRBV3-2) to TRBJ1-6; 9 nucleotides match TRBD1. The CDR3 is 19 amino acids. Germline CDR1 and CDR2: LGHDT and YNNKEL (reference sequence). J lost 9 bases, V lost 2 bases, and 17 bases had no gene match. The CDR3 protein is CASSQPLIQGASHGSPLHF. The CDR3 region has the DNA TGTGCCAGCAGCCAACCCTTGATACAGGGGGCGTCCCATGGTTCACCCCTCCACTTT.

The chain combines TRBV7-9 with TRBJ1-1; TRBD1 might be the D (5 bases). From germline, CDR1 is SEHNR and CDR2 FQNEAQ (reference sequence). The germline V and J ends were trimmed by 0 bases and 0 bases, with 8 bases remaining between them. This CDR3 comprises 15 residues. In DNA, the CDR3 is TGTGCCAGCAGCTTAGCGGGACTCATGAACACTGAAGCTTTCTTT. It yields the protein CASSLAGLMNTEAFF.

The V and J genes are TRBV6-5 and TRBJ2-5; 10 bases map to TRBD2. Unmatched junction bases numbered 3, after V lost 6 bases and J lost 5 bases. This CDR3 is built from 13 residues. Germline-derived CDR1 and CDR2 are MNHEY and SVGAGI. The CDR3, as DNA: TGTGCCAGCAGAGCGGGAGGGCCGGAGACCCAGTACTTC. Translated: CASRAGGPETQYF.

This chain connects TRBV18 to TRBJ2-1, with 8 bases matching TRBD2. V lost 2 bases, J lost 4 bases, and 4 bases stayed unmatched. CDR3 length: 15 residues. Germline CDR1 is KGHSH and CDR2 is LQKENI. CDR3 residues: CASSPSLAVYNEQFF. CDR3 bases: TGTGCCAGCTCACCATCACTAGCGGTGTACAATGAGCAGTTCTTC.